This T cell receptor (beta chain) was sequenced in a study of blood T cells in healthy people across ages. Study results and limitations: Estimated diversity across one million T cells was deemed an underestimate.

This clonotype was found a few times. The antigen remains unidentified. A second PCR of about 7 to 12 cycles used a sample-barcoded 5' primer and a J-beta primer mix. TCRdb itself ran the 5' RACE reads through MiXCR, one entry per CDR3 protein. Counted here are about 720,000 distinct CDR3 sequences, approximately 22% occurring once; the ten biggest clones make up around 21%. Material: blood. The TCR originated in a man aged 70-80 years in good health.

The CDR3 sequence is CASSLVGLAGSDTQYF. The CDR3 region has the DNA TGCGCCAGCAGCTTGGTCGGACTAGCGGGGTCAGATACGCAGTATTTT. The V and J genes are TRBV5-1 and TRBJ2-3, with 12 bases that match TRBD2. Germline trimming cut 0 bases from V and 4 bases from J; bases unmatched to any gene: 3. Germline lookup yields CDR1 SGHRS and CDR2 YFSETQ. This CDR3 comprises 16 residues.